Given below is one TCR beta chain in context. Its antigen is still unknown. A junction end diverges from the germline sequence, so it may reflect a read error. There are 14 residues in the CDR3. Per the germline V gene, CDR1 is SSHAT and CDR2 is FNYEAQ (reference sequence). Assay: immunoSEQ multiplex PCR; the TCRdb copy retains only in-frame clones and omits some. The profile shows about 66,000 clones, under 90% of them singletons. This entry belongs to a study of OX40 agonist ivuxolimab in advanced cancers. Study-wide context: All patients had ivuxolimab intravenously every 2 weeks at 0.01 to 10 mg/kg. Study-wide results and limits: At 0.1 to 3.0 mg/kg, CD4+ and CD8+ blood T cells expanded clonally by week 6. There were, on average, more expanded clones in CD8+ T cells than in CD4+.

The sequence came from an adult with an advanced solid tumor such as melanoma, head and neck, liver or kidney cancer. Sequences were derived from CD4+ or CD8+ T cells sorted from blood, sampled in a trial of the OX40 agonist ivuxolimab. The chain has TRBV7-7 and TRBJ2-1; D uncertain. The CDR3 sequence is CASSLSPSHNEQFF. The CDR3 region has the DNA TGTGCCAGCAGCTTGTCCCCCTCCCACAATGAGCAGTTCTTC.